This T cell receptor beta chain was sequenced for a study of OX40 agonist ivuxolimab in advanced cancers. Overall study: Age averaged approximately 60 years (range roughly 23 to 79), and 80% to 90% were male. Overall study results and limits: Clonal expansion was seen in CD4+ and CD8+ blood T cells by week 6 at 0.1 to 3.0 mg/kg.

Concerning this clone: No antigen is known for it.

The junction had 4 bases not matched to a gene; V was cut back by 4 bases and J by 9 bases. CDR1 and CDR2 from the germline V gene are LGHNA and YSLEER. This CDR3 is built from 15 residues. Here immunoSEQ multiplex PCR was the method, and the copy in TCRdb shows in-frame clones only, minus some. The sample lists around 120,000 clones, roughly nine tenths seen once, with 0.55% to 0.7% in the top ten. Autoimmune disease history or systemic immunosuppression disqualified patients. On cycle 4 day 1 and cycle 7 day 1, as well as at baseline, blood was sampled. This clonotype was sampled from an adult with an advanced solid tumor such as melanoma, head and neck, liver or kidney cancer. This chain connects TRBV4-3 to TRBJ2-1, with TRBD2 matching over 15 bases. Sequencing used CD4+ or CD8+ T cells sorted from blood, obtained in a trial of the OX40 agonist ivuxolimab. CDR3: CASSLGTSGGFEQFF. CDR3 in DNA: TGCGCCAGCAGCCTAGGGACTAGCGGGGGGTTTGAGCAGTTCTTC.